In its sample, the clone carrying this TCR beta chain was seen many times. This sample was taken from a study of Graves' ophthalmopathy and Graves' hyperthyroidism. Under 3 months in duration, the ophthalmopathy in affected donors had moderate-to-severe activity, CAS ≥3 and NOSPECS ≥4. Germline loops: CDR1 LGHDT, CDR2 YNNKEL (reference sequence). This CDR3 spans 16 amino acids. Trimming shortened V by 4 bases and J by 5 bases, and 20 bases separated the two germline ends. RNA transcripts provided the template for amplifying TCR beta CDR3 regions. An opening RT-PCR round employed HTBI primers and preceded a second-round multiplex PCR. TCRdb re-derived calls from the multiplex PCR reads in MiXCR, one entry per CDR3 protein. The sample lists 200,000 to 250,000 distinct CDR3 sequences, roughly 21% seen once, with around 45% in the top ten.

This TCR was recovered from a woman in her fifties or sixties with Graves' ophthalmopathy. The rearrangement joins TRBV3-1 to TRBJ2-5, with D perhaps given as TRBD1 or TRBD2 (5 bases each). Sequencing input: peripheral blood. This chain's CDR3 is CASSPRGRDGVETQYF. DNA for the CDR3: TGTGCCAGCAGCCCTAGGGGCCGAGACGGGGTCGAGACCCAGTACTTC.